This record looks at one T cell receptor beta chain sequence and its context. Clinical history reported by participants formed the basis on which cohorts were assigned. The sample is drawn from a study of blood T cell repertoires in COVID-19. There are 15 residues in the CDR3. V lost 3 bases, J lost 8 bases, and 19 bases lay in between. Germline lookup yields CDR1 SEHNR and CDR2 FQNEAQ (reference sequence). Using immunoSEQ multiplex PCR, the repertoire was profiled, and TCRdb retains in-frame clones only, with some absent. The repertoire has a few hundred thousand clones, 80% to 90% of them found once; the top ten carry about 3.4%.

Sequenced: PBMCs or T cells enriched from blood (not recorded which). The sequence was obtained from a woman in her forties who had been exposed to COVID-19. The V call is TRBV7-9, the J call TRBJ1-2; no firm D call. CDR3 in amino acids: CASSFEGLAPGGYTF. DNA of the CDR3: TGTGCCAGCAGCTTTGAGGGCCTCGCCCCTGGCGGCTACACCTTC.